This T cell receptor (beta chain) was recorded in a study of memory CD8 T cells in hepatitis C reinfection. Regarding time point: late/post reinfection, 12 to 24 weeks after detection. TCR sequencing was done directly ex vivo on sorted cells, without expansion in vitro. The Montreal HEPCO cohort supplied donors who inject drugs. Produced via immunoSEQ multiplex PCR; TCRdb's table is partial and in-frame only. In the table there are around 45,000 clones, about 88% of which are singletons. Per germline, CDR1 SGHDN and CDR2 FVKESK. The CDR3 sequence is 18 residues long. V lost 0 bases to trimming and J lost 2 bases; unmatched junction nucleotides: 8.

This receptor was taken from a man younger than 30 with hepatitis C virus infection. This chain uses TRBV14 with TRBJ1-5; 9 positions match TRBD1. Sequencing used naive CD8+ T cells sorted from blood. The CDR3 DNA reads TGTGCCAGCAGCCAAGAACGGGACAGGGATCAGTGCAATCAGCCCCAGCATTTT. Its translation: CASSQERDRDQCNQPQHF. The full variable domain, its missing parts supplied by reference TRBV14 and TRBJ1-5, is EAGVTQFPSHSVIEKGQTVTLRCDPISGHDNLYWYRRVMGKEIKFLLHFVKESKQDESGMPNNRFLAERTGGTYSTLKVQPAELEDSGVYFCASSQERDRDQCNQPQHFGDGTRLSIL.